The clone carrying this T cell receptor (beta chain) was detected many times. The entry originates in a study of identical twins. TCRdb redid the calling of the 5' RACE reads with MiXCR, one entry per CDR3 protein. In the table there are 690,000 or so distinct CDR3 sequences, approximately 9% of which are singletons. The data were also submitted as part of a second study, on yellow fever vaccine responses in identical twins.

The material sequenced was PBMCs. The clonotype comes from a woman younger than 30 in good health.

This CDR3 is CASSHFGGRSYEQYF. The DNA for the CDR3 is TGTGCCAGCAGCCACTTCGGGGGGCGCTCCTACGAGCAGTACTTC. The chain uses TRBV11-2 and TRBJ2-7, with a tentative D call TRBD2 (7 bases). Germline V gene lookup returns CDR1 SGHAT and CDR2 FQNNGV. Between the trimmed V and J ends, which lost 5 bases and 0 bases, there was a span of 14 bases. This CDR3 has 15 residues. Full variable domain (rest looked up from reference TRBV11-2 and TRBJ2-7): EAGVAQSPRYKIIEKRQSVAFWCNPISGHATLYWYQQILGQGPKLLIQFQNNGVVDDSQLPKDRFSAERLKGVDSTLKIQPAKLEDSAVYLCASSHFGGRSYEQYFGPGTRLTVT.